These 24 T cell receptor beta chains share one sample of origin, sequenced in a study of beta chain features in type 1 diabetes. Findings and limits, study-wide: In all four CD4+ subsets, TCRB CDR3 length was significantly, moderately reduced in type 1 diabetes.

Isolated RNA was reverse transcribed in full, so expressed TCRB transcripts were sequenced. Only in-frame clones appear in the TCRdb table, and some are missing; sequencing was by immunoSEQ multiplex PCR. The sample holds around 280,000 clones, approximately 16% seen once. These TCRs' antigens remain unknown. Sequenced input: naive CD4+ T cells from blood. These receptors all stem from a man between 18 and 35 years old with type 1 diabetes.

A few counts support this clone. This rearrangement joins TRBV7-9 to TRBJ2-5, with 13 bases matching TRBD2. TRBJ2-7 matches the DNA end more closely, so the J call is doubtful. This CDR3 has 16 amino acids. CDR1 is SEHNR and CDR2 is FQNEAQ in the germline V gene (reference sequence). The CDR3 nucleotides read TGTGCCAGCAGCTCAGTGACTAGCGGGAGGTCATACGAGCAGTACTTC. Its protein product is CASSSVTSGRSYEQYF.

The gene calls are TRBV6-5 and TRBJ2-7; TRBD1 matches at 8 bases. The junction had 2 bases not matched to a gene; V was cut back by 6 bases and J by 4 bases. The CDR3 contains 12 residues. Germline V gives CDR1 MNHEY, CDR2 SVGAGI. The CDR3 reads CASRRTGYEQYF. The CDR3, as DNA: TGTGCCAGCAGACGGACAGGGTACGAGCAGTACTTC.

The chain employs TRBV11-2 and TRBJ1-1, with 7 bases identical to TRBD1. V was pared by 5 bases and J by 2 bases, with 5 bases of the junction left unmatched. Germline values: CDR1 SGHAT, CDR2 FQNNGV. CDR3 length equals 14 residues. As DNA, the CDR3 is TGTGCCAGCAGCCAGAACAGGGGAAACACTGAAGCTTTCTTT. This codes for CASSQNRGNTEAFF.

V and J are TRBV7-2 and TRBJ2-7; unclear D gene. V shed 5 bases and J shed 5 bases, with 10 bases lying between them. The CDR3 consists of 12 residues. Looked up from germline, CDR1 is SGHTA and CDR2 is FQGNSA. CDR3 region: CASSPSSHEQYF. The CDR3 DNA follows: TGTGCCAGCAGCCCCTCTTCCCACGAGCAGTACTTC.

The table lists this clone with a few counts. This chain links TRBV2 with TRBJ2-1; TRBD2 matches at 13 bases. The germline V gene encodes CDR1 SNHLY and CDR2 FYNNEI. The CDR3 has 14 residues. V lost 5 bases to trimming and J lost 8 bases; unmatched junction nucleotides: 3. CDR3 nucleotide sequence: TGTGCCAGCAGTTACGGACTAGCGGGAGATGAGCAGTTCTTC. Translation gives CASSYGLAGDEQFF.

For the CDR3, the DNA is TGTGCCAGCAGTCGACGGGGACAGGGCGGGCAGCCCCAGCATTTT. Translation gives CASSRRGQGGQPQHF. The chain joins TRBV28 to TRBJ1-5; 9 positions match TRBD1. Germline V gene lookup returns CDR1 MDHEN and CDR2 SYDVKM. The CDR3 covers 15 residues. V lost 5 bases, J lost 7 bases, and 9 bases stayed unmatched.

V usage is TRBV5-4 and J usage is TRBJ1-1; possible D gene TRBD1, 5 bases. This CDR3 spans 13 amino acids. V dropped 4 bases and J dropped 0 bases, with 7 bases sitting between them. Germline CDR1 and CDR2: SGHNT and YYREEE (reference sequence). The DNA for the CDR3 is TGTGCCAGCAGCAACAGGATGAACACTGAAGCTTTCTTT. Its translation is CASSNRMNTEAFF.

The V and J genes are TRBV5-1 and TRBJ2-7; D unresolved. Germline V gene sequence: CDR1 SGHRS, CDR2 YFSETQ. The CDR3 is 12 amino acids. V was shortened by 0 bases and J by 3 bases, with 4 bases between the two germline ends. The CDR3 region has the DNA TGCGCCAGCAGCTTGGCAAACTACGAGCAGTACTTC. Its protein product is CASSLANYEQYF.

This clone has just a few counts. This chain connects TRBV29-1 to TRBJ2-1, with 8 bases aligning to TRBD2. Looked up from germline, CDR1 is SQVTM and CDR2 is ANQGSEA. J lost 0 bases, V lost 3 bases, and 4 bases had no gene match. The CDR3 has 15 amino acids. The CDR3 spells CSVEVRGGSYNEQFF. CDR3 nucleotide sequence: TGCAGCGTTGAGGTACGGGGGGGCTCCTACAATGAGCAGTTCTTC.

CDR3: CASSRAGGRGNEQFF. In DNA form, the CDR3 reads TGTGCCAGCAGCCGGGCGGGGGGGCGTGGCAATGAGCAGTTCTTC. V is TRBV7-2 and J is TRBJ2-1; TRBD2 matches 9 bases. Trimming at V came to 5 bases and at J to 6 bases, leaving 8 bases not matched to a gene. The CDR3 loop spans 15 amino acids. Germline V gives CDR1 SGHTA, CDR2 FQGNSA.

There are a few counts of this clone. This chain uses TRBV2 with TRBJ2-1, with D perhaps matching TRBD2 (5 bases). Between the trimmed V and J ends, which lost 10 bases and 4 bases, there was a span of 14 bases. The CDR3 spans 13 residues. Germline CDR1 SNHLY, CDR2 FYNNEI. CDR3 bases: TGTGCCATCGGTGAGGGAGATTACAATGAGCAGTTCTTC. Translating it yields CAIGEGDYNEQFF.

This clone has only a few counts. V gene TRBV7-9 combines with J gene TRBJ1-6; D perhaps matches TRBD1 (5 bases). Trimming cost V 5 bases and J 0 bases, with 8 bases left between them. This CDR3 is built from 15 residues. Germline V gene lookup returns CDR1 SEHNR and CDR2 FQNEAQ (reference sequence). CDR3 residues: CASSRGSSYNSPLHF. The CDR3 bases are TGTGCCAGCAGCCGGGGGAGCTCCTATAATTCACCCCTCCACTTT.

V is TRBV7-9 and J is TRBJ1-4, with 7 bases identical to TRBD1. This CDR3 comprises 14 residues. The germline CDR1 and CDR2 sequences are SEHNR and FQNEAQ (reference sequence). V dropped 2 bases and J dropped 7; count of bases not matched to a gene: 4. In DNA form, the CDR3 reads TGTGCCAGCAGCTTACAGCAGGGGGGTGAAAAACTGTTTTTT. Translating it yields CASSLQQGGEKLFF.

In its sample, this clone was seen a few times. The J gene is TRBJ2-3, the V gene TRBV21-1; the table calls TRBD2, which could not be checked here. TRBV21-1 is deemed a pseudogene. The CDR3 covers 17 residues. The CDR3 DNA follows: TGTGCCAGCAGCAAAGAGGAGGGAGACAGCTACACAGATACGCAGTATTTT. This encodes CASSKEEGDSYTDTQYF.

This clone was picked up a small number of times. The chain has TRBV5-4 and TRBJ2-1; TRBD2 matches at 8 bases. CDR1 and CDR2 (germline): SGHNT, YYREEE (reference sequence). The CDR3 totals 18 residues. V gave up 1 base and J gave up 5 bases; unmatched junction bases: 14. The CDR3 loop is CASSLFDQPAGGNNEQFF. The DNA of the CDR3 is TGTGCCAGCAGCTTGTTTGATCAGCCCGCGGGGGGAAACAATGAGCAGTTCTTC.

The chain is built from TRBV29-1 and TRBJ2-3, with TRBD2 matching over 15 bases. Germline V gene data show CDR1 as SQVTM and CDR2 as ANQGSEA. J gave up 5 bases and V 6 bases, and 9 bases lay outside the gene matches. This CDR3 is 16 amino acids long. CDR3 sequence reads: CSVQRTSGRAQDTQYF. Written as DNA, the CDR3 is TGCAGCGTGCAGAGGACTAGCGGGAGGGCCCAAGATACGCAGTATTTT.

CDR3 amino acids: CSVKAGATDTQYF. CDR3 nucleotide sequence: TGCAGCGTCAAAGCGGGGGCCACAGATACGCAGTATTTT. The chain recombines TRBV29-1 with TRBJ2-3; 8 positions match TRBD2. This CDR3 is built from 13 residues. Germline CDR1 and CDR2: SQVTM and ANQGSEA. The V and J ends lost 6 bases and 2 bases, in that order; junction bases with no gene match: 4.

This chain's CDR3 is CASTQTQGSSTDTQYF. The CDR3 DNA reads as TGTGCCAGCACCCAAACCCAGGGTTCTAGCACAGATACGCAGTATTTT. The genes are TRBV7-2 and TRBJ2-3; maybe TRBD1 (5 bases). Germline loops: CDR1 SGHTA, CDR2 FQGNSA. CDR3 length equals 16 residues. Trimming shortened V by 7 bases and J by 0 bases, and 17 bases separated the two germline ends.

The genes are TRBV4-1 and TRBJ2-7; D ambiguous. CDR3 length: 14 amino acids. Trimming removed 1 base at V and 3 bases at J, with 10 bases between. The germline V gene encodes CDR1 MGHRA and CDR2 YSYEKL. CDR3 sequence: CASSQVSGSYEQYF. CDR3 coding DNA: TGCGCCAGCAGCCAAGTTTCGGGTAGCTACGAGCAGTACTTC.

The V and J genes are TRBV5-1 and TRBJ2-6; no firm D call. CDR3 length equals 15 residues. CDR1 is SGHRS, CDR2 YFSETQ, per germline. Trimming cost V 0 bases and J 4 bases, with 8 bases left between them. CDR3 region: CASSLEALGANVLTF. The CDR3 DNA reads TGCGCCAGCAGCTTGGAAGCGCTGGGGGCCAACGTCCTGACTTTC.

The chain has TRBV5-1 and TRBJ1-2, with D possibly TRBD1 on 6 matching bases. Germline V gives CDR1 SGHRS, CDR2 YFSETQ. V was clipped by 4 bases and J by 2 bases, with 9 bases between them. CDR3 length: 13 amino acids. The CDR3 bases are TGCGCCAGCAGCGGAGGACAGAACTATGGCTACACCTTC. Protein product: CASSGGQNYGYTF. The full variable domain, rest sourced from reference TRBV5-1 and TRBJ1-2, is KAGVTQTPRYLIKTRGQQVTLSCSPISGHRSVSWYQQTPGQGLQFLFEYFSETQRNKGNFPGRFSGRQFSNSRSEMNVSTLELGDSALYLCASSGGQNYGYTFGSGTRLTVV.

V gene TRBV27 combines with J gene TRBJ2-7, with 9 bases matching TRBD1. The trim removed 4 bases at V and 4 bases at J, leaving 5 bases unmatched. Germline V gene lookup returns CDR1 MNHEY and CDR2 SMNVEV (reference sequence). The CDR3 loop spans 14 amino acids. CDR3 in DNA: TGTGCCAGCAGTTCGACAGGGGGGTCATACGAGCAGTACTTC. Amino acids: CASSSTGGSYEQYF.

The V call is TRBV7-9, the J call TRBJ2-1; TRBD2 matches 11 bases. Germline loops: CDR1 SEHNR, CDR2 FQNEAQ (reference sequence). After removal of 6 bases from V and 5 bases from J, the junction contained 6 bases not matched to a gene. CDR3 length equals 15 residues. The CDR3: CASRKLAGDHNEQFF. In nucleotides, the CDR3 is TGTGCCAGCAGGAAACTAGCGGGAGACCACAATGAGCAGTTCTTC.

The chain joins TRBV5-6 to TRBJ1-1; perhaps TRBD1 as D (6 bases). CDR3 length: 13 amino acids. V shed 3 bases and J shed 5 bases, with 11 bases lying between them. CDR1 is SGHDT, CDR2 YYEEEE, per germline. This CDR3 is CASSWTAGTEAFF. The DNA for the CDR3 is TGTGCCAGCAGCTGGACAGCTGGGACTGAAGCTTTCTTT. Together with reference TRBV5-6 and TRBJ1-1, the CDR3 gives the full variable domain: DAGVTQSPTHLIKTRGQQVTLRCSPKSGHDTVSWYQQALGQGPQFIFQYYEEEERQRGNFPDRFSGHQFPNYSSELNVNALLLGDSALYLCASSWTAGTEAFFGQGTRLTVV.